This TCR beta chain was sequenced during a study of blood T cell repertoires in COVID-19. Trimming stripped 2 bases from V and 0 bases from J, with 7 bases between. Germline V gene data show CDR1 as SGHRS and CDR2 as YFSETQ. The CDR3 length is 14 residues. Assay: immunoSEQ multiplex PCR; the TCRdb copy retains only in-frame clones and omits some. The data contain a few hundred thousand clones, roughly four fifths of them singletons. The source material was peripheral blood. The sequence was obtained from a human donor with acute or convalescent COVID-19. The donor label of this sample is uncertain. This chain connects TRBV5-1 to TRBJ2-3; D is undetermined. CDR3: CASSFFRSTDTQYF. Written as DNA, the CDR3 is TGCGCCAGCAGCTTTTTCAGGAGCACAGATACGCAGTATTTT.